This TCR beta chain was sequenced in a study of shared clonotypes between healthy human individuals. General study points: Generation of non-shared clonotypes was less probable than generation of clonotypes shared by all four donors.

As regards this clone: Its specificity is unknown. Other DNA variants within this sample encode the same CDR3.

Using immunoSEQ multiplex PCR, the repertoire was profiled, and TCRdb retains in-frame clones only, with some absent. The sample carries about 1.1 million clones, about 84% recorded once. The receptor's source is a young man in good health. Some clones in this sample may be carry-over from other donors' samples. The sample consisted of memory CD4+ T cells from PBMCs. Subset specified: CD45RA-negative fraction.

This CDR3 is CATSRGGAGNTIYF. Written as DNA, the CDR3 is TGTGCCACCAGCAGAGGTGGTGCTGGAAACACCATATATTTT. The chain recombines TRBV15 with TRBJ1-3, with no clear D. The germline V gene encodes CDR1 LNHNV and CDR2 YYDKDF (reference sequence). The V end was cut by 1 base, the J end by 2 bases, with 6 bases between. The CDR3 has 14 amino acids.